Listed here are 20 T cell receptor beta chains from one sample, sequenced in a study of T-cell memory formation after mild COVID-19. In TCRdb, the 5' RACE reads were re-called with MiXCR into one record per CDR3 protein. This table has roughly 350,000 distinct CDR3 sequences, 21% appearing once. Sequenced: PBMCs or a T cell subset sorted from them (not recorded which). The receptors come from an adult woman who had mild COVID-19 (a few samples of this study predate the infection). Cell type and time point are not known.

This clonotype was observed a few times. V and J are TRBV19 and TRBJ2-7; tentatively, D is TRBD1 (6 bases). The V and J ends lost 5 bases and 6 bases respectively, with 23 bases between them. The CDR3 is 16 residues long. The germline V gene encodes CDR1 LNHDA and CDR2 SQIVND (reference sequence). DNA for the CDR3: TGTGCCAGTAGTCCCCTGGGGGCGCCCCCGCGATCCGAGCAGTACTTC. This gives the protein CASSPLGAPPRSEQYF.

This clonotype was observed a handful of times. The rearrangement links TRBV6-5 to TRBJ1-6; D might be TRBD1 (6 bases). This CDR3 is built from 16 residues. Germline V gives CDR1 MNHEY, CDR2 SVGAGI. The V end lost 0 bases, the J end lost 9 bases, and 15 bases lay between the germline ends. CDR3 DNA sequence: TGTGCCAGCAGTTACTCGAATCAGGGGAAGGGTTCACCCCTCCACTTT. It encodes CASSYSNQGKGSPLHF.

There are many counts of this clonotype. V is TRBV24-1 and J is TRBJ2-1, with 12 nucleotides matching TRBD2. This CDR3 spans 16 amino acids. V lost 4 bases to trimming and J lost 9 bases; unmatched junction nucleotides: 9. Germline assignment: CDR1 KGHDR and CDR2 SFDVKD. The CDR3 is CATSDETSGRLSEQFF. The CDR3 coding sequence is TGTGCCACCAGTGACGAGACTAGCGGGAGATTGAGTGAGCAGTTCTTC.

This chain uses TRBV5-5 with TRBJ2-5; no definite D call. Between the trimmed V and J ends, which lost 0 bases and 2 bases, there was a span of 11 bases. CDR3 size: 15 residues. Germline assignment: CDR1 SGHKS and CDR2 YYEKEE (reference sequence). The CDR3 DNA sequence: TGTGCCAGCAGCTTGGTTGTGGCACAACAAGAGACCCAGTACTTC. This gives the protein CASSLVVAQQETQYF. Drawing the rest from reference TRBV5-5 and TRBJ2-5, the complete variable domain is DAGVTQSPTHLIKTRGQQVTLRCSPISGHKSVSWYQQVLGQGPQFIFQYYEKEERGRGNFPDRFSARQFPNYSSELNVNALLLGDSALYLCASSLVVAQQETQYFGPGTRLLVL.

This clonotype has a count of ten or more. The genes are TRBV9 and TRBJ2-1; 7 bases agree with TRBD2. J lost 5 bases, V lost 3 bases, and 8 bases had no gene match. The germline V gene encodes CDR1 SGDLS and CDR2 YYNGEE. The CDR3 loop spans 15 amino acids. CDR3 nucleotides: TGTGCCAGCAGCGCCACGGGGGGAAGGGACAATGAGCAGTTCTTC. Translation gives CASSATGGRDNEQFF.

The chain has TRBV18 and TRBJ2-3, with D possibly matching TRBD1 (6 bases). Germline CDR1 is KGHSH and CDR2 is LQKENI. CDR3 length: 14 amino acids. V lost 4 bases and J lost 3, with 11 bases in between. The CDR3 DNA sequence: TGTGCCAGCTCACTAAAAACAGGGACAGATACGCAGTATTTT. Its translation is CASSLKTGTDTQYF.

The chain is built from TRBV20-1 and TRBJ1-2; D unresolved. CDR1 and CDR2 (germline): DFQATT, SNEGSKA (reference sequence). Trimming removed 0 bases at V and 5 bases at J, with 7 bases between. The CDR3 length is 12 residues. Written as DNA, the CDR3 is TGCAGTGCTAGAGATAATAAATATGGCTACACCTTC. Protein: CSARDNKYGYTF.

In its sample, this clonotype was seen a few times. The chain recombines TRBV12-3 or TRBV12-4 with TRBJ1-1; D is perhaps TRBD1 (5 bases). The CDR3 loop spans 14 amino acids. V was cut by 6 bases and J by 7 bases, with 18 bases left in between. The CDR3 bases are TGTGCCAGCAGCCCGGTGGGGGTACAGGTTGAAGCTTTCTTT. This translates into CASSPVGVQVEAFF.

The V gene is TRBV5-1, the J gene TRBJ2-2; 11 nucleotides line up with TRBD2. Germline V gene data show CDR1 as SGHRS and CDR2 as YFSETQ. CDR3 size: 18 residues. V was clipped by 7 bases and J by 7 bases; unmatched bases: 18. CDR3 amino acids: CASGARAQTSGSNGELFF. Here the CDR3 DNA reads TGCGCCAGCGGAGCTAGGGCCCAAACTAGCGGGAGTAACGGGGAGCTGTTTTTT.

This clonotype was detected once. The chain uses TRBV27 and TRBJ2-5; a possible D gene is TRBD2 (5 bases). The germline V gene encodes CDR1 MNHEY and CDR2 SMNVEV (reference sequence). The V end was cut by 0 bases, the J end by 2 bases, with 19 bases between. The CDR3 totals 18 residues. The DNA of the CDR3 is TGTGCCAGCAGTTTATCAGCTTATCACGTACCGGGGCAAGAGACCCAGTACTTC. It translates to CASSLSAYHVPGQETQYF.

The chain recombines TRBV20-1 with TRBJ2-3; 10 nucleotides agree with TRBD1. The germline gives CDR1 DFQATT, CDR2 SNEGSKA (reference sequence). The CDR3 consists of 14 residues. The V segment lost 3 bases and the J segment 3 bases; nucleotides outside the gene matches: 3. CDR3 protein: CSARGQGMTDTQYF. CDR3 coding DNA: TGCAGTGCTAGGGGACAGGGGATGACAGATACGCAGTATTTT.

There are a few counts of this clonotype. The V gene is TRBV10-3, the J gene TRBJ2-1; D is perhaps TRBD1 (5 bases). The CDR3 loop spans 14 amino acids. Germline loops: CDR1 ENHRY, CDR2 SYGVKD. V shed 3 bases and J shed 9 bases, with 15 bases lying between them. The CDR3 sequence: CAISDQGGIGEQFF. CDR3 DNA: TGTGCCATCAGTGATCAGGGTGGAATAGGTGAGCAGTTCTTC.

Only a few counts were recorded for this clonotype. The CDR3 nucleotides are TGCAGTGCTAGAGACCCCCGGGACCGATTAGGGGAGCAGTTCTTC. Amino acids: CSARDPRDRLGEQFF. The rearrangement joins TRBV20-1 to TRBJ2-1; tentatively, D is TRBD1 or TRBD2 (5 bases each). V lost 0 bases and J lost 10, with 19 bases in between. Germline V gene data show CDR1 as DFQATT and CDR2 as SNEGSKA (reference sequence). This CDR3 is built from 15 residues.

The chain uses TRBV11-3 and TRBJ1-1; TRBD1 is a possible D gene (5 bases). The CDR3 is made up of 16 amino acids. Trimming cost V 3 bases and J 0 bases, with 14 bases left between them. The germline CDR1 and CDR2 sequences are SGHNT and YENEEA. In DNA form, the CDR3 reads TGTGCCAGCAGCTTTAGGGGCCCGGGCATGAACACTGAAGCTTTCTTT. This translates into CASSFRGPGMNTEAFF.

This clonotype occurred many times. The chain employs TRBV6-1 and TRBJ2-1; D is perhaps TRBD1 or TRBD2 (5 bases each). The V gene lost 5 bases and the J gene lost 0 bases, with 20 bases spanning the gap. Germline loops: CDR1 MNHNS, CDR2 SASEGT. The CDR3 is 18 amino acids. CDR3 DNA: TGTGCCAGCAGTAGAACAGCTCCCGGGGCTAGCTCCTACAATGAGCAGTTCTTC. It yields the protein CASSRTAPGASSYNEQFF.

The V call is TRBV5-5, the J call TRBJ2-7; maybe TRBD1 (6 bases). The germline V gene has CDR1 SGHKS and CDR2 YYEKEE (reference sequence). CDR3 length: 16 residues. The ends were cut back, 0 bases at V and 3 bases at J, with 16 bases in the middle. This CDR3 is CASSLEAPGRGYEQYF. The CDR3 nucleotides are TGTGCCAGCAGCTTGGAGGCTCCCGGCAGGGGCTACGAGCAGTACTTC.

The rearrangement links TRBV5-1 to TRBJ2-2; D might be TRBD1 (6 bases). Germline V gene sequence: CDR1 SGHRS, CDR2 YFSETQ. Trimming removed 4 bases at V and 5 bases at J, with 9 bases between. The CDR3 extends over 13 amino acids. This CDR3 is CASSVQGTGELFF. The CDR3 bases are TGCGCCAGCAGCGTGCAGGGGACCGGGGAGCTGTTTTTT.

This clonotype came up a few times. The chain uses TRBV5-1 and TRBJ2-7; no reliable D call. V was cut by 4 bases and J by 3 bases, with 5 bases left in between. The CDR3 contains 11 residues. The germline V gene has CDR1 SGHRS and CDR2 YFSETQ. As DNA, the CDR3 is TGCGCCAGCAGCAACTACTACGAGCAGTACTTC. Protein sequence: CASSNYYEQYF.

The chain links TRBV12-3 or TRBV12-4 to TRBJ2-2; D perhaps matches TRBD1 (6 bases). V shed 3 bases and J shed 6 bases, with 14 bases lying between them. The CDR3 runs 15 residues. CDR3 sequence (DNA): TGTGCCAGCAGTTTCCAGGGGACCGTGTCCGGGGAGCTGTTTTTT. It encodes CASSFQGTVSGELFF.

The V call is TRBV12-3 or TRBV12-4, the J call TRBJ2-5; 11 bases are a match to TRBD2. V shed 6 bases, J shed 2 bases, and the junction held 5 bases outside the gene matches. This CDR3 contains 15 residues. The CDR3 loop reads CASRTSGVGQETQYF. CDR3 nucleotides: TGTGCCAGCAGGACTAGCGGGGTGGGACAAGAGACCCAGTACTTC.